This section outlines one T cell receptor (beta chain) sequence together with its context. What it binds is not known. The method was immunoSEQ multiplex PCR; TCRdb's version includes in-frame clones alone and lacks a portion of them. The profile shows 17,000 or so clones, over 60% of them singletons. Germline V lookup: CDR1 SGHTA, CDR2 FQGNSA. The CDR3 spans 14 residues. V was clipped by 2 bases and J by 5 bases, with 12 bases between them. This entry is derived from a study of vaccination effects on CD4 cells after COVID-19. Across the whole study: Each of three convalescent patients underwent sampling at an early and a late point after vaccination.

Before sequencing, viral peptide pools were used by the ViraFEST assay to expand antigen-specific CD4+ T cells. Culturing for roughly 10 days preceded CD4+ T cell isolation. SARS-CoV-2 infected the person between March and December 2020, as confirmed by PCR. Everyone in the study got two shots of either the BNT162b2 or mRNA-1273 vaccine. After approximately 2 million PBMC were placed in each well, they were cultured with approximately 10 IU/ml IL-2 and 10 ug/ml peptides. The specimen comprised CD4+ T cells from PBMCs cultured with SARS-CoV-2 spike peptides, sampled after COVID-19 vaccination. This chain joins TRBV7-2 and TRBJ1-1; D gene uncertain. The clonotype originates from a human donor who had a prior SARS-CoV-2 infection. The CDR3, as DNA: TGTGCCAGCAGCTTATATGTCCCTGGGACTGAAGCTTTCTTT. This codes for CASSLYVPGTEAFF. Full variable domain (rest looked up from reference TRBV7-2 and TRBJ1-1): GAGVSQSPSNKVTEKGKDVELRCDPISGHTALYWYRQSLGQGLEFLIYFQGNSAPDKSGLPSDRFSAERTGGSVSTLTIQRTQQEDSAVYLCASSLYVPGTEAFFGQGTRLTVV.